These 24 T cell receptor beta chains share one sample of origin, sequenced in a study of blood T cell repertoires in COVID-19. Profiling relied on immunoSEQ multiplex PCR, and the TCRdb table lists in-frame clones only, not all of them. The table has 290,000 or so clones, roughly 85% seen once. The sample was PBMCs or T cells enriched from blood (not recorded which). These receptor sequences come from a man in his forties who had been exposed to COVID-19.

With respect to this clone: The identical CDR3 is also encoded by other nucleotide sequences in the sample. This chain uses TRBV3-1 (or the pseudogene TRBV3-2) with TRBJ1-3, with a tentative D call TRBD1 (6 bases). This CDR3 region has 18 residues. The V and J ends lost 4 bases and 1 base respectively, with 20 bases between them. Germline lookup yields CDR1 LGHDT and CDR2 YNNKEL (reference sequence). For the CDR3, the DNA is TGTGCCAGCAGCCGAGACGGGGGGGCGATAAGTTCTGGAAACACCATATATTTT. Residues: CASSRDGGAISSGNTIYF.

This chain joins TRBV12-3 or TRBV12-4 and TRBJ2-3; unclear D gene. Between the trimmed V and J ends, which lost 5 bases and 2 bases, there was a span of 8 bases. The CDR3 loop spans 13 amino acids. CDR3 residues: CASSLHFTDTQYF. CDR3 coding DNA: TGTGCCAGCAGTCTTCACTTCACAGATACGCAGTATTTT.

The J gene is TRBJ2-7, the V gene TRBV6-5; possibly TRBD2 for D (6 bases). From germline, CDR1 is MNHEY and CDR2 SVGAGI. The CDR3 totals 11 residues. The ends were cut back, 8 bases at V and 9 bases at J, with 14 bases in the middle. The CDR3 DNA sequence: TGTGCCAGCGTGAGGGACTTCGGGCAGTACTTC. Its protein product is CASVRDFGQYF.

This rearrangement joins TRBV7-5 to TRBJ2-7; the DNA was not used to check the table's D call, TRBD2. TRBV7-5 is recorded as a pseudogene. CDR3 size: 14 residues. The CDR3 is CVRSSAGSHYEQYF. The DNA for the CDR3 is TGTGTCAGAAGCTCCGCCGGGAGTCACTACGAGCAGTACTTC.

The chain couples TRBV9 to TRBJ2-2, with D perhaps TRBD2 (7 bases). The germline V gene encodes CDR1 SGDLS and CDR2 YYNGEE. Trimming pared 5 bases from V and 6 bases from J, leaving 20 bases between. CDR3 size: 16 residues. The CDR3 spells CASRASGAGAAGELFF. As DNA, the CDR3 is TGTGCCAGCAGAGCCTCGGGGGCGGGAGCGGCCGGGGAGCTGTTTTTT.

The rearrangement joins TRBV28 to TRBJ2-5; the match to TRBD2 covers 7 bases. The V gene end was trimmed by 7 bases and the J gene end by 5 bases; junction bases not matched to a gene: 7. Germline assignment: CDR1 MDHEN and CDR2 SYDVKM. This CDR3 spans 13 amino acids. The chain's CDR3 is CASKGGAGETQYF. The CDR3 DNA reads as TGTGCCAGCAAGGGAGGGGCAGGGGAGACCCAGTACTTC.

This chain connects TRBV11-2 to TRBJ1-2; a possible D gene is TRBD1 (6 bases). The V end lost 5 bases, the J end lost 6 bases, and 16 bases lay between the germline ends. Germline CDR1 is SGHAT and CDR2 is FQNNGV. The CDR3 is 14 amino acids. CDR3 loop: CASSPRAGDNGYTF. The CDR3 nucleotides read TGTGCCAGCAGCCCCCGGGCAGGGGATAATGGCTACACCTTC.

The chain employs TRBV9 and TRBJ1-6; D remains unclear. The CDR3 runs to 13 residues. In germline, CDR1 is SGDLS, CDR2 YYNGEE. V was trimmed by 1 base and J by 8 bases, leaving 7 bases between them. DNA for the CDR3: TGTGCCAGCAGCGTACGGGGAGATTCACCCCTCCACTTT. Amino acids: CASSVRGDSPLHF.

V is TRBV19 and J is TRBJ2-1, with D unclear. The CDR3 is 13 residues long. Trimming left V 7 bases short and J 6 bases short, with 13 bases between. Germline CDR1 is LNHDA and CDR2 is SQIVND (reference sequence). CDR3 protein: CASTLSPSNEQFF. The DNA for the CDR3 is TGTGCCAGTACTCTGTCCCCCAGCAATGAGCAGTTCTTC.

The chain has TRBV7-6 and TRBJ2-3, with a tentative D call TRBD1 (5 bases). V was pared by 4 bases and J by 1 base, with 21 bases between. The CDR3 is 18 amino acids. CDR1 and CDR2 from the germline V gene are SGHVS and FNYEAQ. This CDR3 is CASSSETEWQKGTDTQYF. The CDR3, as DNA: TGTGCCAGCAGCTCCGAGACAGAATGGCAGAAAGGCACAGATACGCAGTATTTT.

Only one count was recorded for this clone. The rearrangement links TRBV12-3 or TRBV12-4 to TRBJ1-5, with no clear D. The V and J ends lost 5 bases and 4 bases respectively, with 9 bases between them. The CDR3 is 13 residues long. CDR3 nucleotide sequence: TGTGCCAGCAGTGACGGGGAGAATCAGCCCCAGCATTTT. It encodes CASSDGENQPQHF.

This chain links TRBV10-3 with TRBJ2-1, with 10 bases aligning to TRBD2. This CDR3 region has 14 residues. V lost 9 bases, J lost 2 bases, and 4 bases stayed unmatched. The V gene's germline CDR1 is ENHRY and CDR2 SYGVKD. The CDR3 region has the DNA TGTGCCATGAAAGCGGGAGGGCCCTACAATGAGCAGTTCTTC. Protein product: CAMKAGGPYNEQFF.

The rearrangement uses TRBV18 and TRBJ2-3; 10 bases are shared with TRBD2. CDR1 KGHSH and CDR2 LQKENI come from the germline V gene. The CDR3 has 18 amino acids. With 8 bases clipped from V and 1 base from J, the junction kept 15 bases outside the gene matches. The CDR3: CASALETSGLAGTDTQYF. CDR3 nucleotides: TGTGCCAGCGCCTTAGAGACTAGCGGGCTCGCGGGCACAGATACGCAGTATTTT.

The chain couples TRBV6-5 to TRBJ2-7, with 8 positions matching TRBD2. The germline V gene has CDR1 MNHEY and CDR2 SVGAGI. There are 14 residues in the CDR3. Trimming took 5 bases from V and 2 from J; bases not matched to a gene: 5. In DNA, the CDR3 is TGTGCCAGCAGTAGAACCGGGGGGGCCTACGAGCAGTACTTC. Translation gives CASSRTGGAYEQYF.

V and J are TRBV21-1 and TRBJ2-3; TRBD2 is the table's D call and was not checked against the DNA. TRBV21-1 is assigned pseudogene status. There are 19 residues in the CDR3. CDR3 sequence reads: CASSNLGLLAGGPSDTQYF. The CDR3 nucleotides are TGTGCCAGCAGCAATTTGGGACTTCTAGCGGGAGGGCCTTCCGATACGCAGTATTTT.

J is TRBJ2-1 and V is TRBV7-8; TRBD1 aligns across 8 bases. The CDR3 contains 14 residues. Germline lookup yields CDR1 SGHVS and CDR2 FQNEAQ. The J segment lost 8 bases and the V segment lost 5 bases, leaving 8 bases of the junction unmatched. In nucleotides, the CDR3 is TGTGCCAGCAGCGCCGCACAGGGGGGATATGAGCAGTTCTTC. Its protein product is CASSAAQGGYEQFF.

The chain uses TRBV18 and TRBJ1-6; 9 bases line up with TRBD1. V lost 6 bases, J lost 10 bases, and 7 bases stayed unmatched. The CDR3 contains 14 residues. CDR1 and CDR2 from the germline V gene are KGHSH and LQKENI. Here the CDR3 DNA reads TGTGCCAGCTCGCCCGACAGGGGGTCCTCACCCCTCCACTTT. Translating gives CASSPDRGSSPLHF.

V is TRBV7-6 and J is TRBJ2-1, with a possible D match to TRBD2 (5 bases). The germline V gene has CDR1 SGHVS and CDR2 FNYEAQ. The CDR3 sequence is 15 residues long. V lost 3 bases and J lost 10, with 19 bases in between. CDR3 amino acids: CASSLTGAEDVEQFF. The CDR3 DNA is TGTGCCAGCAGCTTGACTGGAGCGGAAGACGTAGAGCAGTTCTTC.

The chain is built from TRBV5-5 and TRBJ2-5; D is undetermined. Trimming took off 1 base at V and 7 bases at J, with 14 bases between the two ends. The CDR3 totals 14 residues. Germline CDR1 is SGHKS and CDR2 is YYEKEE (reference sequence). The CDR3: CASSLTGPEGTQYF. The DNA of the CDR3 is TGTGCCAGCAGCTTGACTGGGCCGGAAGGGACCCAGTACTTC.

In this sample, this clone turned up a few times. The gene calls are TRBV7-3 and TRBJ2-2; TRBD1 agrees at 9 bases. Germline V gene data show CDR1 as SGHTA and CDR2 as FQGTGA. This CDR3 region has 15 residues. V trimming: 6 bases; J trimming: 4 bases; junction bases outside the gene matches: 6. CDR3 DNA sequence: TGTGCCAGCAGTTGGACAGGGGCCTTCACCGGGGAGCTGTTTTTT. The encoded protein is CASSWTGAFTGELFF. Drawing the rest from reference TRBV7-3 and TRBJ2-2, the complete variable domain is GAGVSQTPSNKVTEKGKYVELRCDPISGHTALYWYRQSLGQGPEFLIYFQGTGAADDSGLPNDRFFAVRPEGSVSTLKIQRTERGDSAVYLCASSWTGAFTGELFFGEGSRLTVL.

The rearrangement uses TRBV7-2 and TRBJ2-1, with D possibly being TRBD2 (5 bases). Looked up from germline, CDR1 is SGHTA and CDR2 is FQGNSA. V lost 2 bases and J lost 0, with 8 bases in between. This CDR3 has 15 amino acids. The CDR3 region has the DNA TGTGCCAGCAGCTTAATTGGGAGCTCCTACAATGAGCAGTTCTTC. Amino acids: CASSLIGSSYNEQFF.

The chain carries TRBV10-1 and TRBJ1-1, with a weak D call TRBD1 (6 bases). Per germline, CDR1 WNHNN and CDR2 SYGVQD (reference sequence). V dropped 3 bases and J dropped 8 bases, with 7 bases sitting between them. CDR3 length: 11 amino acids. CDR3 region: CASSDRGEAFF. In nucleotides, the CDR3 is TGCGCCAGCAGTGACAGGGGAGAAGCTTTCTTT.

The V call is TRBV6-1, the J call TRBJ2-1, with TRBD2 identical over 11 bases. CDR1 is MNHNS, CDR2 SASEGT, per germline. V dropped 4 bases and J dropped 8; count of bases not matched to a gene: 10. This CDR3 spans 16 amino acids. The chain's CDR3 is CASSVSRLAGKDEQFF. CDR3 sequence (DNA): TGTGCCAGCAGTGTTTCTCGACTAGCGGGAAAGGATGAGCAGTTCTTC.

The chain couples TRBV10-1 to TRBJ2-3; D might be TRBD2 (6 bases). CDR3 length: 13 residues. V shed 5 bases and J shed 8 bases, with 14 bases lying between them. Germline lookup yields CDR1 WNHNN and CDR2 SYGVQD (reference sequence). The CDR3 is CASSWTEGSTQYF. CDR3 nucleotides: TGCGCCAGCAGTTGGACGGAGGGGAGTACGCAGTATTTT.